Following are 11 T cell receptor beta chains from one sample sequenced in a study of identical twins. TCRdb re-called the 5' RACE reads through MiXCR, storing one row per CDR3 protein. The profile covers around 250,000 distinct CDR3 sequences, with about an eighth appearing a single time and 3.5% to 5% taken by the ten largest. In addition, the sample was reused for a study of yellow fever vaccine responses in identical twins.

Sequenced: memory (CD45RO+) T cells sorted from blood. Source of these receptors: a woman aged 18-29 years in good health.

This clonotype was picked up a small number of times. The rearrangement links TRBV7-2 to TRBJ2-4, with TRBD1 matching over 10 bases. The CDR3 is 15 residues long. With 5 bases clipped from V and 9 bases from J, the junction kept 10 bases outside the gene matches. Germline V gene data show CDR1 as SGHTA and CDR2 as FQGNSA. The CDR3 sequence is CASSPRTGGTGIQYF. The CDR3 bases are TGTGCCAGCAGCCCACGGACAGGGGGGACGGGCATTCAGTACTTC.

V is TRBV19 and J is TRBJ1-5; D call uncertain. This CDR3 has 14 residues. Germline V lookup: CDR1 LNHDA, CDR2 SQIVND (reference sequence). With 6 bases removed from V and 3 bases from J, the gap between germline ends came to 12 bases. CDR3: CASSPRRLNQPQHF. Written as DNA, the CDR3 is TGTGCCAGTAGCCCCCGCCGGCTCAATCAGCCCCAGCATTTT.

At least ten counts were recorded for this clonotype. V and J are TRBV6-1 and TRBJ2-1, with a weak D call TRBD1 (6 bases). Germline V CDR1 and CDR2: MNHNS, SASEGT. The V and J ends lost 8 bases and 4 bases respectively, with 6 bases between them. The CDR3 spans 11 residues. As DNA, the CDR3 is TGTGCCAGCGGACAGTACAATGAGCAGTTCTTC. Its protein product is CASGQYNEQFF.

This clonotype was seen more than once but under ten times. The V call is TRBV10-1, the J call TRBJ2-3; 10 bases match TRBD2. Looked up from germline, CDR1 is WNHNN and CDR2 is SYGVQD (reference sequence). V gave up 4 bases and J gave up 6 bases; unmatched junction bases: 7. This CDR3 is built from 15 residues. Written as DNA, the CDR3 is TGCGCCAGCAGTGGGCTAGCGGGAGAATCGGATACGCAGTATTTT. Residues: CASSGLAGESDTQYF.

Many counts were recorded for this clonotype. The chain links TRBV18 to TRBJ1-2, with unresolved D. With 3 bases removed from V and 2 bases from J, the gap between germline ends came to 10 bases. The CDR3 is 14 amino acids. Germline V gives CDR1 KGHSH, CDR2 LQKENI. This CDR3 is CASSPPGLNYGYTF. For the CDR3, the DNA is TGTGCCAGCTCACCTCCCGGTCTCAACTATGGCTACACCTTC.

CDR3 sequence (DNA): TGTGCCACCAGTGATCCCACAGGCCGGAAGCCCTACGAGCAGTACTTC. Translating it yields CATSDPTGRKPYEQYF. The chain has TRBV24-1 and TRBJ2-7; TRBD1 is a possible D gene (5 bases). CDR1 is KGHDR and CDR2 is SFDVKD in the germline V gene. CDR3 size: 16 residues. V lost 3 bases, J lost 2 bases, and 16 bases lay in between.

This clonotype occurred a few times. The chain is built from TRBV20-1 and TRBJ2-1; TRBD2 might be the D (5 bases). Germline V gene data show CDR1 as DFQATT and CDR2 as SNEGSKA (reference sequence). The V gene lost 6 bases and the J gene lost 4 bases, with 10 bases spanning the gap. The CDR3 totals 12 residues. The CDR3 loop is CSARALYNEQFF. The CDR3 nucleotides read TGCAGTGCGAGGGCCCTTTACAATGAGCAGTTCTTC.

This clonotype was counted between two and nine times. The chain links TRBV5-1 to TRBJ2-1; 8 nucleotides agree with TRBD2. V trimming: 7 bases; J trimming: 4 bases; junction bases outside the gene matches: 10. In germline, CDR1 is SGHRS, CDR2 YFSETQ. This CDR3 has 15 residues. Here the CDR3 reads CASYPGGANYNEQFF. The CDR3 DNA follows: TGCGCCAGCTACCCGGGGGGGGCCAATTACAATGAGCAGTTCTTC.

CDR3 sequence: CASSGTSGRSINEQFF. The CDR3 nucleotides read TGTGCCAGCAGCGGAACTAGCGGGAGGTCTATCAATGAGCAGTTCTTC. The rearrangement joins TRBV3-1 to TRBJ2-1; 12 positions match TRBD2. The junction had 8 bases not matched to a gene; V was cut back by 5 bases and J by 6 bases. This CDR3 is 16 amino acids long. The germline V gene has CDR1 LGHDT and CDR2 YNNKEL (reference sequence).

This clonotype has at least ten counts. The CDR3, as DNA: TGCAGCGGTCGGGACGACAGAGGACAGTTCTTC. This gives the protein CSGRDDRGQFF. The chain links TRBV29-1 to TRBJ2-1, with D tentatively TRBD1 or TRBD2 (5 bases each). The CDR3 loop spans 11 amino acids. V lost 7 bases, J lost 13 bases, and 17 bases lay in between. Germline V CDR1 and CDR2: SQVTM, ANQGSEA.

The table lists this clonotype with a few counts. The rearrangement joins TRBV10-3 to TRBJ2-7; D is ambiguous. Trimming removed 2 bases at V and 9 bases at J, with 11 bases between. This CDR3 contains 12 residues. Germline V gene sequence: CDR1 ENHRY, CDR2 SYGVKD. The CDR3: CAISEGSPPQYF. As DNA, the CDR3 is TGTGCCATCAGTGAGGGATCCCCGCCGCAGTACTTC.